This paragraph covers one TCR beta chain sequence. Generated by immunoSEQ multiplex PCR, the TCRdb table keeps only in-frame clones and is missing some. The data contain roughly 60,000 clones, 90% to 95% of them seen just once; the ten biggest clones take up around 1.4%. The data are from a study of cytomegalovirus exposure and HLA in healthy donors. The V gene lost 8 bases and the J gene lost 15 bases, with 20 bases spanning the gap. Germline V CDR1 and CDR2: MNHNS, SASEGT. The CDR3 totals 12 residues. The source of this sequence is a young woman in good health and CMV-seronegative. This chain joins TRBV6-1 and TRBJ2-1; a weak D match, TRBD1 (6 bases). Sequencing was performed on PBMCs. The CDR3 protein is CASRQDPATLFF. The CDR3 coding sequence is TGTGCCAGCCGACAGGACCCCGCGACCCTGTTCTTC.